This T cell receptor beta chain was sequenced in a study of blood T cell repertoires in COVID-19. Study-wide context: Sources were T cells, B-cell-depleted T cells, or PBMCs; the material itself was cDNA or gDNA.

Trimming removed 7 bases from V and 4 bases from J, with 14 bases in between. The V gene's germline CDR1 is MNHEY and CDR2 SVGAGI. CDR3 length: 14 amino acids. Method: immunoSEQ multiplex PCR; TCRdb's copy keeps in-frame clones and lacks some. The sample records around 80,000 clones, about four fifths being singletons. This clone was seen a handful of times. This sequence joins TRBV6-5 and TRBJ2-1; maybe TRBD1 (6 bases). Input material: peripheral blood. This receptor was taken from a woman older than 75 with acute or convalescent COVID-19. CDR3 coding DNA: TGTGCCAGCAAGTTAAGGACAGCTTACAATGAGCAGTTCTTC. Its protein is CASKLRTAYNEQFF.